The TCR beta chain described here comes from a study of cytomegalovirus exposure and HLA in healthy donors. Primers included in the PCR were 60 Vbeta and 13 Jbeta primers. Assay: immunoSEQ multiplex PCR; the TCRdb copy retains only in-frame clones and omits some. The table records 95,000 to 150,000 clones, over 65% of them present only once. Donors in the study were healthy people who gave bone marrow. The CDR3 is 12 amino acids. V shed 6 bases and J 7 bases; nucleotides not matched to a gene: 2. Germline CDR1 and CDR2: LGHNA and YNFKEQ. Sequences were obtained from PBMCs. This TCR derives from a woman aged 40 to 50 in good health and CMV-seropositive. The chain links TRBV4-2 to TRBJ1-5; 8 nucleotides align to TRBD1. CDR3 nucleotides: TGTGCCAGCAGGGACAGGGACCAGCCCCAGCATTTT. It yields the protein CASRDRDQPQHF.